Listed here are 11 T cell receptor beta chains from one sample, sequenced in a study of low-dose radiotherapy and immunotherapy resistance in tumors. TRAV- and TRBV-specific primers were used for first-strand cDNA, which covered alpha and beta chains. TCR amplification ran 15 to 20 PCR cycles using constant-region and V-primer adapter primers. TCRdb analysed the reads with MiXCR anew, one entry per CDR3 protein. Seen here are some 57,000 distinct CDR3 sequences, 20% to 25% observed once, and the top ten hold approximately 5.7%. As for time point: before trial treatment. This specimen consisted of PBMCs, obtained before treatment. Receptors originate from a male donor with prostate cancer.

This clonotype was picked up many times. This sequence joins TRBV5-6 and TRBJ2-3; 7 bases line up with TRBD2. Losses at the gene ends were 2 bases for V and 4 bases for J; bases not matched to a gene: 10. CDR3 size: 16 residues. CDR1 SGHDT and CDR2 YYEEEE come from the germline V gene. The CDR3, as DNA: TGTGCCAGCAGCTTTGATGGACTAGGAAGGCCAGATACGCAGTATTTT. Protein sequence: CASSFDGLGRPDTQYF.

This clonotype has ten or more counts. The V call is TRBV5-1, the J call TRBJ2-5; unclear D gene. Deletions cut 0 bases from V and 4 bases from J, with 10 bases between. Germline V lookup: CDR1 SGHRS, CDR2 YFSETQ. The CDR3 consists of 14 residues. The CDR3 DNA reads TGCGCCAGCAGCTTGGCGACCAGTAGAGAGACCCAGTACTTC. Its translation is CASSLATSRETQYF. Based on the CDR3 plus reference TRBV5-1 and TRBJ2-5, the full variable domain is KAGVTQTPRYLIKTRGQQVTLSCSPISGHRSVSWYQQTPGQGLQFLFEYFSETQRNKGNFPGRFSGRQFSNSRSEMNVSTLELGDSALYLCASSLATSRETQYFGPGTRLLVL.

The chain is built from TRBV4-2 and TRBJ1-6; no clear D gene. The CDR3 spans 15 residues. Between the trimmed V and J ends, which lost 3 bases and 9 bases, there was a span of 15 bases. The germline V gene has CDR1 LGHNA and CDR2 YNFKEQ. The CDR3 loop is CASSQADGASSPLHF. CDR3 nucleotide sequence: TGTGCCAGCAGCCAGGCGGACGGTGCCTCTTCACCCCTCCACTTT.

J is TRBJ2-1 and V is TRBV5-6, with 7 bases lining up with TRBD1. Germline loops: CDR1 SGHDT, CDR2 YYEEEE. V shed 2 bases, J shed 2 bases, and the junction held 19 bases outside the gene matches. This CDR3 is 20 amino acids long. The chain's CDR3 is CASSFYVFGLRQGPYNEQFF. CDR3 DNA sequence: TGTGCCAGCAGCTTTTATGTTTTTGGTCTCCGACAGGGTCCCTACAATGAGCAGTTCTTC. Full variable domain (rest looked up from reference TRBV5-6 and TRBJ2-1): DAGVTQSPTHLIKTRGQQVTLRCSPKSGHDTVSWYQQALGQGPQFIFQYYEEEERQRGNFPDRFSGHQFPNYSSELNVNALLLGDSALYLCASSFYVFGLRQGPYNEQFFGPGTRLTVL.

The CDR3 spells CASSLVTGVGGELFF. In nucleotides, the CDR3 is TGTGCCAGCAGTTTAGTGACAGGGGTGGGCGGGGAGCTGTTTTTT. The chain combines TRBV27 with TRBJ2-2; 8 nucleotides agree with TRBD1. Looked up from germline, CDR1 is MNHEY and CDR2 is SMNVEV (reference sequence). The CDR3 runs to 15 residues. Trimming at V came to 2 bases and at J to 7 bases, leaving 6 bases not matched to a gene.

This clonotype was picked up many times. This chain connects TRBV30 to TRBJ1-2; no definite D call. Trimming left V 2 bases short and J 4 bases short, with 11 bases between. The CDR3 contains 13 residues. Looked up from germline, CDR1 is GTSNPN and CDR2 is SVGIG (reference sequence). The CDR3 region is CAWSPARAYGYTF. The DNA of the CDR3 is TGTGCCTGGAGTCCGGCTCGTGCCTATGGCTACACCTTC.

This clonotype was seen repeatedly, ten times or more. In DNA, the CDR3 is TGCGCCAGCAGCTTGGGGGGGGGGGCAAGCTCAGATACGCAGTATTTT. Protein: CASSLGGGASSDTQYF. The rearrangement links TRBV5-1 to TRBJ2-3; D is perhaps TRBD2 (7 bases). V shed 0 bases and J shed 4 bases, with 15 bases lying between them. Germline CDR1 and CDR2: SGHRS and YFSETQ. CDR3 length equals 16 residues. The entire variable domain, with the rest obtained from reference TRBV5-1 and TRBJ2-3, is as follows: KAGVTQTPRYLIKTRGQQVTLSCSPISGHRSVSWYQQTPGQGLQFLFEYFSETQRNKGNFPGRFSGRQFSNSRSEMNVSTLELGDSALYLCASSLGGGASSDTQYFGPGTRLTVL.

This clonotype was detected only once. A far larger clone is one nucleotide away, so this likely arose from a read error. The chain carries TRBV7-9 and TRBJ2-1; unclear D gene. The CDR3 is 14 amino acids. The V gene lost 5 bases and the J gene lost 5 bases, with 13 bases spanning the gap. The germline CDR1 and CDR2 sequences are SEHNR and FQNEAQ (reference sequence). CDR3 protein: CASSREAIHNEQFF. In DNA, the CDR3 is TGTGCCAGCAGCAGAGAAGCGATCCACAATGAGCAGTTCTTC.

This clonotype showed up many times. This chain uses TRBV19 with TRBJ2-3; D possibly corresponds to TRBD2 (5 bases). CDR1 is LNHDA, CDR2 SQIVND, per germline (reference sequence). V lost 7 bases and J 8 bases, leaving 13 bases between the germline ends. The CDR3 runs 12 residues. Written as DNA, the CDR3 is TGTGCCAGTACTACGGACGGAGGTACGCAGTATTTT. Translating gives CASTTDGGTQYF.

The table lists this clonotype with a few counts. V usage is TRBV12-3 or TRBV12-4 and J usage is TRBJ2-1; a weak D match, TRBD2 (7 bases). The CDR3 runs 15 residues. The ends were cut back, 6 bases at V and 2 bases at J, with 14 bases in the middle. CDR3: CASRLSGGPYNEQFF. For the CDR3, the DNA is TGTGCCAGCAGGCTGTCCGGGGGGCCCTACAATGAGCAGTTCTTC.

This clonotype was detected ten times or more. The V call is TRBV28, the J call TRBJ1-5; D call uncertain. V was shortened by 6 bases and J by 7 bases, with 16 bases between the two germline ends. The CDR3 extends over 14 amino acids. Germline lookup yields CDR1 MDHEN and CDR2 SYDVKM. The CDR3 loop is CASRGGGPKQPQHF. In DNA, the CDR3 is TGTGCCAGCAGGGGTGGAGGGCCAAAACAGCCCCAGCATTTT.